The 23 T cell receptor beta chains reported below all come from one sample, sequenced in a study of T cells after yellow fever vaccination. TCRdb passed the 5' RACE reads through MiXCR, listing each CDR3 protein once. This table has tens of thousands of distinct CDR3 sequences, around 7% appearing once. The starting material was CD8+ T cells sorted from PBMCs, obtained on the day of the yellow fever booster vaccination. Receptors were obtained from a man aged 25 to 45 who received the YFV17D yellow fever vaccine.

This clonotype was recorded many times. The CDR3 sequence: CASSPPGGTEAFF. The CDR3 region has the DNA TGTGCCAGCAGTCCCCCGGGGGGTACTGAAGCTTTCTTT. The chain combines TRBV27 with TRBJ1-1; weak D call: TRBD1 (5 bases). This CDR3 comprises 13 residues. Germline V lookup: CDR1 MNHEY, CDR2 SMNVEV (reference sequence). With 5 bases removed from V and 5 bases from J, the gap between germline ends came to 12 bases.

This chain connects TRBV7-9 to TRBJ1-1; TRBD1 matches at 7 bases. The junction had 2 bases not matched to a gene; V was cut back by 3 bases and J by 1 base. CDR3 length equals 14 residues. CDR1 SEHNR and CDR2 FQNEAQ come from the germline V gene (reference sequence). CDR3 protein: CASSLTGQNTEAFF. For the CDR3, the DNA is TGTGCCAGCAGCTTGACAGGGCAGAACACTGAAGCTTTCTTT.

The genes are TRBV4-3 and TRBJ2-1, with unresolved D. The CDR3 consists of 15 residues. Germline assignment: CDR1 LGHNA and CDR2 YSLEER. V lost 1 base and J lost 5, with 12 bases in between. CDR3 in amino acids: CASSQGALLDNEQFF. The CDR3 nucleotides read TGCGCCAGCAGCCAAGGTGCCTTACTCGACAATGAGCAGTTCTTC.

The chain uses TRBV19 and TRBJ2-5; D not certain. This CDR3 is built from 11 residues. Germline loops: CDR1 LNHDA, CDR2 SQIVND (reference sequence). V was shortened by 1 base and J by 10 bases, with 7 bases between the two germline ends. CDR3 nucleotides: TGTGCCAGTAGTATAGGAAGGAGCCAGTACTTC. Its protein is CASSIGRSQYF.

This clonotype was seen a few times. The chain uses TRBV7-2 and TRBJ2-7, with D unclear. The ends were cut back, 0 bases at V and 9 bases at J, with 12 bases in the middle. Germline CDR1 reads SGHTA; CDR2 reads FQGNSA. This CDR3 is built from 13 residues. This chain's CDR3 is CASSLAPEPLQYF. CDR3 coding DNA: TGTGCCAGCAGCTTAGCCCCGGAGCCTTTGCAGTACTTC.

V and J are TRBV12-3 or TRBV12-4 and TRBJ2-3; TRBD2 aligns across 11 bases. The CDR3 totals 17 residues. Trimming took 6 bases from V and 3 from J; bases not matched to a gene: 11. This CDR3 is CASSRLTSGKGTDTQYF. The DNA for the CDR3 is TGTGCCAGCAGCCGCCTGACTAGCGGGAAGGGGACAGATACGCAGTATTTT.

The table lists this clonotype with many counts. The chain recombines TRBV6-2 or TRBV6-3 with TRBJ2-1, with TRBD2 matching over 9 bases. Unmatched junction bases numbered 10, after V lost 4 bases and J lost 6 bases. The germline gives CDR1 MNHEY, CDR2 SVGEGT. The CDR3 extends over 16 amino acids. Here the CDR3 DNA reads TGTGCCAGCAGTTTAGCCCTAGCGGGGTTAACCAATGAGCAGTTCTTC. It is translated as CASSLALAGLTNEQFF.

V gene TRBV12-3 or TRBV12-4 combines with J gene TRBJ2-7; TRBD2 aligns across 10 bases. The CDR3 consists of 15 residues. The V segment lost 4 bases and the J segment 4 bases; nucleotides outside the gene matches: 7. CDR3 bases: TGTGCCAGCAGTTCCGCCGGGACTAGCGATTACGAGCAGTACTTC. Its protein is CASSSAGTSDYEQYF.

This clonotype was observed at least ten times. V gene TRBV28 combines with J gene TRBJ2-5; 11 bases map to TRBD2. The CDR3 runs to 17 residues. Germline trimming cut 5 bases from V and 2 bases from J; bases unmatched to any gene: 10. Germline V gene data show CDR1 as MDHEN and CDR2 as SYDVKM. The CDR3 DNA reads TGTGCCAGCAGTCTGGGACTAGCGGAAGAAAGGCAAGAGACCCAGTACTTC. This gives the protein CASSLGLAEERQETQYF.

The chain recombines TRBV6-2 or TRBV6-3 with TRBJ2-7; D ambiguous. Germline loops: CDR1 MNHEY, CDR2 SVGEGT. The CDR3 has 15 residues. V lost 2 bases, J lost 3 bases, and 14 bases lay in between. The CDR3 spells CASSYGRRSYYEQYF. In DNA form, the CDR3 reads TGTGCCAGCAGTTACGGCAGACGAAGCTACTACGAGCAGTACTTC.

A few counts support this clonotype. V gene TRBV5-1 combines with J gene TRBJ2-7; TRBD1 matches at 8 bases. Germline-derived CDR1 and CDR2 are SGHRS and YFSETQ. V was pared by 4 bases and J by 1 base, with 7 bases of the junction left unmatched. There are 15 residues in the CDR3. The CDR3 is CASSPGTGISYEQYF. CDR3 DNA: TGCGCCAGCAGCCCCGGGACAGGCATATCCTACGAGCAGTACTTC.

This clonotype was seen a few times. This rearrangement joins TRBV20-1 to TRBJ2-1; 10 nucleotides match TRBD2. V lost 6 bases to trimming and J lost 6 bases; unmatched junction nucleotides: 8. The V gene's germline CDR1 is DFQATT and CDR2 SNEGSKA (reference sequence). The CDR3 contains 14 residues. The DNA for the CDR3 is TGCAGTGCAAGGAGCGGGGGGGAGGGCAATGAGCAGTTCTTC. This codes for CSARSGGEGNEQFF.

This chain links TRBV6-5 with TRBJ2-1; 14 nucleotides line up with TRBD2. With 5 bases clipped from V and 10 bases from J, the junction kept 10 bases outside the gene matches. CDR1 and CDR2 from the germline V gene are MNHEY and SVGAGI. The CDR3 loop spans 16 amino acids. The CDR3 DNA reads TGTGCCAGCAGTCAATCGGGACTAGCGGGAGAAGGGGAGCAGTTCTTC. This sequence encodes CASSQSGLAGEGEQFF.

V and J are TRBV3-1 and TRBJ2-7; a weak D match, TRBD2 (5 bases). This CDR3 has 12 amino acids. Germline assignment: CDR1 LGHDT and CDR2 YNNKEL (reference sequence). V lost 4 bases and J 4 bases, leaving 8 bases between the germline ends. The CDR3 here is CASSPGVYEQYF. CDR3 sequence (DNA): TGTGCCAGCAGCCCCGGGGTATACGAGCAGTACTTC.

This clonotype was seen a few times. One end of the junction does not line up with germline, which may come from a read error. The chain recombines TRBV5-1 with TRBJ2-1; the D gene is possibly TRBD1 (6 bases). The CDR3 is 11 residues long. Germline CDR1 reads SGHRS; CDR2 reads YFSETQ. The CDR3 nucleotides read TGCGCCAGCGGATCGGACAGCGCCTCTTCGTTC. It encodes CASGSDSASSF.

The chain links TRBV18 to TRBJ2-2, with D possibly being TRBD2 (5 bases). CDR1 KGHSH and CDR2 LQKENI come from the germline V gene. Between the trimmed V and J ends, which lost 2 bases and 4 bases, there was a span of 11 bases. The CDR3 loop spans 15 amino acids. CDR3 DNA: TGTGCCAGCTCACCAGAGGGTTCGGGCACCGGGGAGCTGTTTTTT. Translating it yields CASSPEGSGTGELFF.

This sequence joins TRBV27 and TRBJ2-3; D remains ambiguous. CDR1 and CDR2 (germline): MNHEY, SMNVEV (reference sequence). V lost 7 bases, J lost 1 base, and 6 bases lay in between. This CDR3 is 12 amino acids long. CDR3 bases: TGTGCCAGCATCTCCGGCACAGATACGCAGTATTTT. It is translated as CASISGTDTQYF.

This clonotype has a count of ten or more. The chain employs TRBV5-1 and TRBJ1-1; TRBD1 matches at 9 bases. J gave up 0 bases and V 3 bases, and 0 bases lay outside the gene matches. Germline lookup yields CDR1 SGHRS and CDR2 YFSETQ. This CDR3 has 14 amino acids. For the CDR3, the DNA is TGCGCCAGCAGCTGGACAGGGGTGAACACTGAAGCTTTCTTT. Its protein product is CASSWTGVNTEAFF.

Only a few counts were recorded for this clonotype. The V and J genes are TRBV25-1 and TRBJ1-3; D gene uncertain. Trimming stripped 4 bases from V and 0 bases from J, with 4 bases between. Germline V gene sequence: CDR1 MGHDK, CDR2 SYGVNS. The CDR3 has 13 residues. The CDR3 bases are TGTGCCAGCAGTGTTGGCTCTGGAAACACCATATATTTT. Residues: CASSVGSGNTIYF.

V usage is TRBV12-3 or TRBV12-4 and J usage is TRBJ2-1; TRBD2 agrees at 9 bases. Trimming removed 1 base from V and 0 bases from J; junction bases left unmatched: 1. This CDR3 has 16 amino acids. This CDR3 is CASSLGSGGSYNEQFF. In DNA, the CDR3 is TGTGCCAGCAGTTTAGGTAGCGGGGGCTCCTACAATGAGCAGTTCTTC.

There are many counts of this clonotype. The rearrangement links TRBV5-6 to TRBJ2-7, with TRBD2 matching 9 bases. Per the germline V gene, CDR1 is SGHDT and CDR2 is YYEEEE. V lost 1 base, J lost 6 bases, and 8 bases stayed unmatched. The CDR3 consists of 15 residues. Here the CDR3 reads CASSLSALAGREQYF. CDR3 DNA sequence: TGTGCCAGCAGCTTGTCCGCGCTAGCGGGACGCGAGCAGTACTTC.

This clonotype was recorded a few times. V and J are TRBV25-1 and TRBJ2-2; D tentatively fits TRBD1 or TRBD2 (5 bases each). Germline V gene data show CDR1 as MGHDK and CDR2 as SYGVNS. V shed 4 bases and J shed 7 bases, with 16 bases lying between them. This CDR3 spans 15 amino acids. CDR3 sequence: CASSVGAIGHGELFF. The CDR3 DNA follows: TGTGCCAGCAGTGTCGGGGCCATCGGGCACGGGGAGCTGTTTTTT.

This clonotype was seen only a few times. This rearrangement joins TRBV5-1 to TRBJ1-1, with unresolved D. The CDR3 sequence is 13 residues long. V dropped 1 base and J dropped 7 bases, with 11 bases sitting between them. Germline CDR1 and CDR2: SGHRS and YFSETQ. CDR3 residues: CASSLSGSREAFF. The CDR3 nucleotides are TGCGCCAGCAGCTTGTCCGGCTCCCGTGAAGCTTTCTTT. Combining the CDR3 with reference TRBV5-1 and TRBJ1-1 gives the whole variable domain KAGVTQTPRYLIKTRGQQVTLSCSPISGHRSVSWYQQTPGQGLQFLFEYFSETQRNKGNFPGRFSGRQFSNSRSEMNVSTLELGDSALYLCASSLSGSREAFFGQGTRLTVV.